This TCR beta chain stems from a study of blood T cell repertoires in COVID-19. The CDR3 totals 20 residues. TCRdb's table, derived via immunoSEQ multiplex PCR, lists solely in-frame clones and lacks some. The sample carries under 200,000 clones, roughly 83% recorded once. The J gene is TRBJ1-6, the V gene TRBV21-1. TRBV21-1 constitutes a pseudogene. The specimen was PBMCs or T cells enriched from blood (not recorded which). The TCR was taken from a woman aged 55-75 years who had recovered from COVID-19. The CDR3 coding sequence is TGTGCCAGCAGCAAAAAGCGGAGGGGCGTAGGCTTTCGGTGTGCTTCACCCCTCCACTTT. Its translation is CASSKKRRGVGFRCASPLHF.